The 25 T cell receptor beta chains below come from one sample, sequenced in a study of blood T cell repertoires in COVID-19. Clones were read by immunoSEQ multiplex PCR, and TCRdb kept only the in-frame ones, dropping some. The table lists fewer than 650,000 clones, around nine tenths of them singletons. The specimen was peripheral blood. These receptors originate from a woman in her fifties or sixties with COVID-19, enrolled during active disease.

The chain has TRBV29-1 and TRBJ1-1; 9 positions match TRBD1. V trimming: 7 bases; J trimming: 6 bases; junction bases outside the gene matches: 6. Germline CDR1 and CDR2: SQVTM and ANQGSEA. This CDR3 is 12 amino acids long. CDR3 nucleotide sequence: TGCAGCGCCCTACGGACAGGGGCTGAAGCTTTCTTT. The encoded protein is CSALRTGAEAFF.

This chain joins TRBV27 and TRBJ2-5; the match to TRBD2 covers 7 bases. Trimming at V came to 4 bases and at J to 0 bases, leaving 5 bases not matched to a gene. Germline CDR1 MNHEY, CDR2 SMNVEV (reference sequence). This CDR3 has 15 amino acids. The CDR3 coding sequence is TGTGCCAGCAGTTGGGGGGGTCAGTACCAAGAGACCCAGTACTTC. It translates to CASSWGGQYQETQYF.

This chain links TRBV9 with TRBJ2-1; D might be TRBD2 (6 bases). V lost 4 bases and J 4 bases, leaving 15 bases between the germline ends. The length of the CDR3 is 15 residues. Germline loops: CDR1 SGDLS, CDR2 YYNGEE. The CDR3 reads CASSPLVGGYNEQFF. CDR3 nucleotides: TGTGCCAGCAGCCCCCTCGTCGGGGGATACAATGAGCAGTTCTTC. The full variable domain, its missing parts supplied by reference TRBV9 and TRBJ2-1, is DSGVTQTPKHLITATGQRVTLRCSPRSGDLSVYWYQQSLDQGLQFLIQYYNGEERAKGNILERFSAQQFPDLHSELNLSSLELGDSALYFCASSPLVGGYNEQFFGPGTRLTVL.

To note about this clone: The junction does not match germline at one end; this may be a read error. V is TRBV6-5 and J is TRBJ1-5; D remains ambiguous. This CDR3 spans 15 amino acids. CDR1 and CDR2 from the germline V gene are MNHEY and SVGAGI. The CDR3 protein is CASSDSRTGNQPQHF. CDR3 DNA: TGTGCCAGCAGTGACTCGAGGACGGGGAATCAGCCCCAGCATTTT.

CDR3 coding DNA: TGTGCCACCAGTACCGGGGATTATTCAACTAATGAAAAACTGTTTTTT. It translates to CATSTGDYSTNEKLFF. The gene calls are TRBV15 and TRBJ1-4; D ambiguous. The CDR3 consists of 16 residues. Trimming shortened V by 6 bases and J by 0 bases, and 14 bases separated the two germline ends. The germline V gene encodes CDR1 LNHNV and CDR2 YYDKDF (reference sequence).

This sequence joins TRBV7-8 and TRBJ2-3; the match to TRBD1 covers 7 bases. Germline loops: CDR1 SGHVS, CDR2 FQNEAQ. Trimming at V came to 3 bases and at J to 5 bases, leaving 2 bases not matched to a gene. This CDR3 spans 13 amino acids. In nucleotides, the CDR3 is TGTGCCAGCAGCTTGAGGGGGCGAGATACGCAGTATTTT. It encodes CASSLRGRDTQYF.

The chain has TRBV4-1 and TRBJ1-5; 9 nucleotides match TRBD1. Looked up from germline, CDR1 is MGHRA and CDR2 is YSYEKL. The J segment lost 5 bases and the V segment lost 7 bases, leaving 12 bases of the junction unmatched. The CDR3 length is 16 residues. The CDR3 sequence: CASKDRGVISDQPQHF. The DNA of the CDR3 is TGCGCCAGCAAAGACAGGGGGGTAATATCAGATCAGCCCCAGCATTTT.

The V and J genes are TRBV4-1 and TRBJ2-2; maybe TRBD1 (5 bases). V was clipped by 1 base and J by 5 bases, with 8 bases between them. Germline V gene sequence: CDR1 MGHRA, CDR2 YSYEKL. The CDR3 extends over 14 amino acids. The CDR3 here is CASSQGQGTGELFF. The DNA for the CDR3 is TGCGCCAGCAGCCAAGGCCAGGGAACCGGGGAGCTGTTTTTT.

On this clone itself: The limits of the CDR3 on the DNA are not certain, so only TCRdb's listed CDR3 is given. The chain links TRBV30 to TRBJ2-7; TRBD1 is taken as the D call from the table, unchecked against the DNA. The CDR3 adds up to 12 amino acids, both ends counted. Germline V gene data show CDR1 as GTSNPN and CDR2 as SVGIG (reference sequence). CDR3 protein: CAWGGGTVKEYF.

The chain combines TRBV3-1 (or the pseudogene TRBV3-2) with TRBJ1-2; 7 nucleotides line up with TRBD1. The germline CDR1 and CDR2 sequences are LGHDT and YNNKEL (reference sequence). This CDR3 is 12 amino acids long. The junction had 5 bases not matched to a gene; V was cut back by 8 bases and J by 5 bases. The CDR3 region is CASWDRAYGYTF. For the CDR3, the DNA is TGTGCCAGCTGGGACAGAGCTTATGGCTACACCTTC.

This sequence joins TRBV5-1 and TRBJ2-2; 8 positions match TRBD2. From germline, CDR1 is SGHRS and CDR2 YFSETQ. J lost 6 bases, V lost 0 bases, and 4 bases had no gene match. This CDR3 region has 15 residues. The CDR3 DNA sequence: TGCGCCAGCAGCTTGGGGCTAGCGGGTTCCGGGGAGCTGTTTTTT. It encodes CASSLGLAGSGELFF. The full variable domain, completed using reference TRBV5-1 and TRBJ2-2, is KAGVTQTPRYLIKTRGQQVTLSCSPISGHRSVSWYQQTPGQGLQFLFEYFSETQRNKGNFPGRFSGRQFSNSRSEMNVSTLELGDSALYLCASSLGLAGSGELFFGEGSRLTVL.

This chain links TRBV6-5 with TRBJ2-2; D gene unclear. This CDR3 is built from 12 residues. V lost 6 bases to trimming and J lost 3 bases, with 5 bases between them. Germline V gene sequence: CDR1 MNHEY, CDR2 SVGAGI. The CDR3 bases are TGTGCCAGCAGGCGCTACACCGGGGAGCTGTTTTTT. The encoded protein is CASRRYTGELFF.

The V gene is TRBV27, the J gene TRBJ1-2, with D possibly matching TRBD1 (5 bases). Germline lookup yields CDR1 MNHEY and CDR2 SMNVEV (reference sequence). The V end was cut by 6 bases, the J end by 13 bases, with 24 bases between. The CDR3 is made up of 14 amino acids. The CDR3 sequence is CASRQTATPWAVTF. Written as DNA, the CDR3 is TGTGCCAGCAGGCAGACAGCCACTCCGTGGGCGGTCACCTTC.

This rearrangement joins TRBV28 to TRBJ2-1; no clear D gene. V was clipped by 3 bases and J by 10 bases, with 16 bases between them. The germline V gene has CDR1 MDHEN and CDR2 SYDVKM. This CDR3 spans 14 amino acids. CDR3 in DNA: TGTGCCAGCAGTTTTCCCTCGCGGTCAGCCGAGCAGTTCTTC. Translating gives CASSFPSRSAEQFF. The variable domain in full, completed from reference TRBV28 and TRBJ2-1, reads DVKVTQSSRYLVKRTGEKVFLECVQDMDHENMFWYRQDPGLGLRLIYFSYDVKMKEKGDIPEGYSVSREKKERFSLILESASTNQTSMYLCASSFPSRSAEQFFGPGTRLTVL.

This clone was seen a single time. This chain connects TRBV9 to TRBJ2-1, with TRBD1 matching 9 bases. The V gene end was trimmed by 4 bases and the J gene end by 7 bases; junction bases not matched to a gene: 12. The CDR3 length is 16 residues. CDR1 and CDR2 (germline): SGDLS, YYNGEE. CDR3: CASSPRRTGVGNEQFF. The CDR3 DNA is TGTGCCAGCAGCCCCCGCCGGACAGGGGTTGGGAATGAGCAGTTCTTC.

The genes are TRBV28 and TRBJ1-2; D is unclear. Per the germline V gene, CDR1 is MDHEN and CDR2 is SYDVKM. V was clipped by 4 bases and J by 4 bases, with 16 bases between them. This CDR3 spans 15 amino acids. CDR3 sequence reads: CASSYGPTGGYGYTF. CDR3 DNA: TGTGCCAGCAGTTACGGCCCGACGGGTGGCTATGGCTACACCTTC.

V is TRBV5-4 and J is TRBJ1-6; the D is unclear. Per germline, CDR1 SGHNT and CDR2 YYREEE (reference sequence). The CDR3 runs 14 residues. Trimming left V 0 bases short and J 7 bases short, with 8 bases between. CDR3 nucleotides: TGTGCCAGCAGCTTGGACGTGGGCAATTCACCCCTCCACTTT. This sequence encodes CASSLDVGNSPLHF.

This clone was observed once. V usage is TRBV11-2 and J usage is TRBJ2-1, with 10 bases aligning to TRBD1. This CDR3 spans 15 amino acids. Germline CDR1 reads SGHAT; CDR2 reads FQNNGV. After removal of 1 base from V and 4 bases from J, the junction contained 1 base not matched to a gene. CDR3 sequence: CASSLGTGGYNEQFF. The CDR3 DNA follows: TGTGCCAGCAGCTTAGGGACAGGGGGTTACAATGAGCAGTTCTTC.

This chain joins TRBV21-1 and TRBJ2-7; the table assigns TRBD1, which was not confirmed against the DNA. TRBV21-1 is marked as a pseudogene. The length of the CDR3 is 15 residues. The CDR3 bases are TGTGCCAGCAGCAAAAGAACAGGGGGATCGAACGAGCAGTACTTC. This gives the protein CASSKRTGGSNEQYF.

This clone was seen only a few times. In DNA, the CDR3 is TGTGCCAGTAGTATGATCGGACAGGGGCCCAACGAGCAGTACTTC. Protein product: CASSMIGQGPNEQYF. The chain combines TRBV19 with TRBJ2-7; 9 bases are shared with TRBD1. V was clipped by 3 bases and J by 5 bases; unmatched bases: 8. The CDR3 is 15 amino acids. From germline, CDR1 is LNHDA and CDR2 SQIVND (reference sequence).

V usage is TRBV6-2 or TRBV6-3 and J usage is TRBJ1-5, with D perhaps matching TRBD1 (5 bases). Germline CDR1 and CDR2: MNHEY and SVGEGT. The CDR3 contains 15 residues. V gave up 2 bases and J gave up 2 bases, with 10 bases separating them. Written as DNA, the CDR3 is TGTGCCAGCAGTTACGGTCAGGGTGGCAATCAGCCCCAGCATTTT. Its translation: CASSYGQGGNQPQHF.

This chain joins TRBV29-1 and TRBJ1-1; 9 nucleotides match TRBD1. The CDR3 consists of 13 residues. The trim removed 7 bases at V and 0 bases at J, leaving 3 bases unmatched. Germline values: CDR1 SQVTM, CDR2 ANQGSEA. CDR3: CSAGQGMNTEAFF. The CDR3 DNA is TGCAGCGCAGGACAGGGGATGAACACTGAAGCTTTCTTT. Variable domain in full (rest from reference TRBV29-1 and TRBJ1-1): SAVISQKPSRDICQRGTSLTIQCQVDSQVTMMFWYRQQPGQSLTLIATANQGSEATYESGFVIDKFPISRPNLTFSTLTVSNMSPEDSSIYLCSAGQGMNTEAFFGQGTRLTVV.

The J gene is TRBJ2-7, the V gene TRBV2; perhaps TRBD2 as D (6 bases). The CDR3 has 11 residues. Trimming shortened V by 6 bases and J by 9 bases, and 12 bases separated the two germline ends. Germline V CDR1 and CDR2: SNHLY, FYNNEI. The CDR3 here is CASRRDGGQYF. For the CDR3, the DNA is TGTGCCAGCAGGCGGGACGGCGGGCAGTACTTC.

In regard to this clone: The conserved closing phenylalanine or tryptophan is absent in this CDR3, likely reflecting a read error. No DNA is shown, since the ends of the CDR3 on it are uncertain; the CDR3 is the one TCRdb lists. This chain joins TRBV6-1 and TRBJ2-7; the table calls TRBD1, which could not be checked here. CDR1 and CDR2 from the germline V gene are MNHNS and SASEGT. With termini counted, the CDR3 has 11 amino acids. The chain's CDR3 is CASSENGPRLL.

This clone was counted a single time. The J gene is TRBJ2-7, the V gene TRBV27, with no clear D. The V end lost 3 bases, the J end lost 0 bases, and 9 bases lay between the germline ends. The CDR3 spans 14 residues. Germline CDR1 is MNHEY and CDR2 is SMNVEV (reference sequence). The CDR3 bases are TGTGCCAGCAGTTTGTCGGAGAGCTCCTACGAGCAGTACTTC. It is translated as CASSLSESSYEQYF.